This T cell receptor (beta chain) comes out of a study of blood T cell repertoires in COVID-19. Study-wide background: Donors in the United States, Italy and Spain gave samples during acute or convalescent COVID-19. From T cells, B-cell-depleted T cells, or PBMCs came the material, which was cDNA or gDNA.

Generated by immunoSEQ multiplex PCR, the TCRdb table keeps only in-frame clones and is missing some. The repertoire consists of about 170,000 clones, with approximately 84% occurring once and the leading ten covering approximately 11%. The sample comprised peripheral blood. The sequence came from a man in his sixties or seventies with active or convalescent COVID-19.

CDR3 sequence reads: CASSLVGLAGGPTDTQYF. CDR3 in DNA: TGTGCCAGCAGCTTAGTTGGGCTAGCGGGAGGGCCAACAGATACGCAGTATTTT. V gene TRBV7-2 combines with J gene TRBJ2-3; TRBD2 agrees at 12 bases. Germline CDR1 SGHTA, CDR2 FQGNSA. V lost 1 base and J lost 3; bases outside the gene matches: 8. The CDR3 has 18 amino acids. The whole variable domain, remainder taken from reference TRBV7-2 and TRBJ2-3, is GAGVSQSPSNKVTEKGKDVELRCDPISGHTALYWYRQSLGQGLEFLIYFQGNSAPDKSGLPSDRFSAERTGGSVSTLTIQRTQQEDSAVYLCASSLVGLAGGPTDTQYFGPGTRLTVL.